This TCR beta chain was captured in a study of cytomegalovirus exposure and HLA in healthy donors listed by TCRdb under 2017. Concerning the study at large: According to an earlier analysis of a few hundred of the donors, some 180 million T cells yielded roughly 110 million unique TCR beta sequences and roughly 280 Gb of sequence data. An early release that covered about 600 HLA-typed donors contained around 300 gigabases of sequencing data and 65 million to 100 million unique TCR sequences. Across around 400 genotyped donors of the cohort, an average of roughly 200,000 unique TCR beta nucleotide sequences per donor were sequenced, and around 19% of those sequences were non-productive. Of the approximately 370 genotyped donors, over 80% were placed in the genetic ancestry cluster associated with self-reported Caucasian donors. The study was designed to test whether signatures of past pathogen exposure could be identified by cataloging public T cell receptors. In the later analysis, no new phenotypic data were used to find candidate immune exposures; instead, reliance was placed on TCR beta sequences and their occurrence across donors. The study combined high-throughput TCR immunosequencing, statistical association of individual TCRs with disease status, and machine learning to predict cytomegalovirus infection status. A later genetic analysis used genome-wide SNP genotypes for about 55% of the 666 donors, treating that subset as a discovery cohort. All discovery cohort repertoires had been generated on a single sequencing platform. In an earlier analysis of several hundred of the donors, high-throughput TCR beta sequencing was used to judge whether each TCR beta V gene segment behaved as functional or pseudogenic. Four or five DR-DQ haplotypes were treated as single units for association and clustering because of strong linkage in the cohort. A separate validation cohort of roughly 130 different subjects was used in addition to the roughly 620-subject first cohort. Typing coverage differed by locus: A, B, C, DRB1 and DQB1 were typed in roughly 620-630 donors, DQA1 in 522, DPA1 in some 600, and DPB1 in around 490. Donor age, sex, ethnicity and CMV serostatus were compiled together with the repertoire data. Class I and class II HLA loci were covered by the typing at four-digit resolution. In a later analysis, previously published TCR beta repertoires from 666 donors were re-analyzed and high-resolution HLA genotyping was added so that TCR occurrence patterns could be studied. The study profiled the T cell repertoires of some 610 subjects by immunosequencing and related them to cytomegalovirus serostatus. The paper's findings and limits, for the study overall: Across donors, most TCR sequences were observed very rarely, whereas some public TCRs were present in many individuals. In an earlier analysis of roughly 500 of the donors, most TCR beta V segments appeared in productive rearrangements about 87% or about 30% of the time, broadly matching IMGT annotations. At a false discovery rate of 0.05, a later analysis linked around 15,000 TCR beta sequences to specific HLA alleles. A later genetic analysis associated a missense DCLRE1C variant with V-gene and J-gene trimming of TCR beta chains, and an independent cohort replicated the association. HLA typing was unavailable for some donors at each locus, so association tests used only the typed subset. Assigning TCR associations to individual alleles was difficult when HLA alleles, especially DR and DQ, strongly co-occurred. CMV serostatus was the only immune exposure information available for the cohort. A later analysis found that HLA-associated TCR beta chains were more clonally expanded and had lower generation probabilities than equally common non-associated chains. In a later analysis, most CMV-associated TCR beta chains were found to appear HLA-restricted, with HLA associations seemingly driven largely by CMV exposure. Presence/absence analyses assumed roughly uniform sequencing depth across donors, an assumption that may not hold. The authors suggested that the approach could potentially be extended to other disease states and immunological phenotypes. According to a later analysis, parvovirus B19, influenza, CMV and Epstein-Barr virus appeared linked to several top co-occurrence clusters. In both the original and validation cohorts, the classifier was reported to diagnose cytomegalovirus status with high specificity and sensitivity. In a later analysis, the rate of TCR association differed among HLA loci, with DRB1 alleles having the most associated TCRs and HLA-C alleles having the fewest. Because counts were too low, approximately 18 rarely observed V segments, including chromosome 9 orphons, were excluded from the earlier analysis of several hundred of the donors. A further reported finding was that TCR beta sequences accurately predicted the HLA-A and HLA-B alleles for most subjects in the first cohort. A later genetic analysis reported fewer N-insertions in productive TCRs among donors in an Asian-associated ancestry cluster than the roughly 670-donor mean. Linkage disequilibrium might explain the correlated functional status among segregating V segments, but an unknown experimental factor could not be ruled out. In vitro tests confirmed that a few of the cytomegalovirus-associated TCR beta chains recognize cytomegalovirus antigens. A group of highly shared sequence variants was considered likely to be a technical artifact of the sequencing pipeline. Some IMGT-functional V segments, including TRBV6-2 and TRBV6-3, could not be distinguished by the 87-base-pair reads and were therefore excluded. A total of 164 TCR beta chains were listed by the study as associated with cytomegalovirus. This cohort had only TCR beta chains sequenced, and the lack of alpha or paired-chain data limited which features could be detected.

Libraries came from the immunoSEQ multiplex PCR assay. For the multiplex PCR, a mixture combining 60 forward primers for TCR Vbeta segments and 13 reverse primers for TCR Jbeta segments was used. A multiplex PCR assay on genomic DNA amplified the CDR3 region of rearranged TCR beta genes. The Illumina HiSeq System was used to sequence the amplified TCR beta libraries as 87-base-pair reads. In the authors' own workflow: A later analysis counted tens of millions of unique TCR beta chains across the 640 or so repertoires, and about 10 million of these chains were shared by at least two donors. Raw reads were error-corrected and collapsed into unique sequences with a nearest-neighbor algorithm that merged closely related sequences to remove PCR and sequencing errors. Alignment of CDR3 sequences to IMGT reference sequences was used to assign V, D and J gene segments. For a sequence to be retained, a match of at least six nucleotides to both a V gene segment and a J gene segment was required. Rearrangements were called productive when the CDR3 lacked stop codons and stayed in frame with V and J; all others were non-productive. CDR3 was defined according to IMGT convention as the region running from the second conserved V-encoded cysteine to the conserved J-encoded phenylalanine. Sequences without an unambiguous match to a single V gene segment were excluded from the earlier analysis of almost 600 of the donors. An earlier analysis of several hundred of the donors called V segments functional above 56.7% productive rearrangements and segregating when the between-donor standard deviation exceeded 5%. A statistical classification framework was built for diagnosing cytomegalovirus status from the catalog of TCR beta chain sequences. In a later analysis, TCR nucleotide sequences were compared against IMGT/GENE-DB human TR gene sequences so that V and J genes could be assigned. The TCRdist pipeline was used in a later analysis to assign CDR3 sequences and most-parsimonious VDJ recombination scenarios. In a later analysis, each TCR beta chain was defined by its CDR3 amino acid sequence together with its V-gene family, and reads without a unique V-gene family were excluded. A later analysis removed 592 highly shared, low-generation-probability nucleotide sequences to deal with suspected cross-contamination and a sequencing artifact. For each public chain, a later analysis derived a clonal expansion index from normalized ranks of inferred template counts within each repertoire. Generation probabilities in a later analysis came from a VDJ recombination model fitted to out-of-frame rearrangements, and those results were checked against IGoR. In a later analysis, hypergeometric tests were used to score TCR-TCR, TCR-HLA and TCR-CMV co-occurrence, with a repertoire-size bias correction applied to TCR pairs. A later analysis estimated false discovery rates by permuting HLA or CMV assignments 20 times. In a later analysis, co-occurring TCRs were grouped using DBSCAN, with TCRdist sequence similarity added in when clustering inside HLA-allele-positive subsets. Co-occurrence clustering excluded repertoires with fewer than 30,000 or more than 120,000 public chains, plus five with anomalous nucleotide sharing. The immuneACCESS repertoire file appears here via TCRdb, limited to in-frame rearrangements. These files lack a portion of the clones; in checked studies, under half of the deficit traces to unresolved V genes, and the cause of the others is not known. The V and J calls and clone size are taken from that table; D and trimming were inferred from the DNA. The sample contains around 130,000 clones, roughly 79% of them found a single time. The ten biggest clones cover approximately 1.8% of the sample.

Details on this clone: The clone's antigen remains unknown. No much larger clone is present one base from it, and per-base qualities are unavailable.

The cohort comprised 670 or so healthy bone marrow donors. At the time of sampling, every cohort member was nominally healthy, though immune exposures that went unrecorded were likely present. The donor was CMV seronegative and was included in the group of approximately 350 seronegative cohort members. Each donor provided a peripheral blood sample, and peripheral blood mononuclear cells were used for TCR beta sequencing. Genomic DNA extraction from the blood cell samples was performed with the Qiagen DNeasy Blood Extraction Kit. As encoded in the germline V gene (reference sequence), CDR1 is LNHDA while CDR2 is SQIVND. The cysteine opens and the phenylalanine closes a CDR3 of 14 amino acids. Solely the CDR3 DNA is kept, with 42 bases framed from the first base. The germline V end is reduced by 4 bases and the J end by 9 bases; junction bases left unmatched: 7.

Sequencing was performed on PBMCs. The rearranged segments are TRBV19 and TRBJ2-1; 9 central nucleotides agree with TRBD1. The clonotype was recovered from a woman between 40 and 50 years old in good health and CMV-seronegative. The DNA reads as follows: TGTGCCAGTAGTAAGGGACAGGGAGAAACTGAGCAGTTCTTC. Translation gives CASSKGQGETEQFF.